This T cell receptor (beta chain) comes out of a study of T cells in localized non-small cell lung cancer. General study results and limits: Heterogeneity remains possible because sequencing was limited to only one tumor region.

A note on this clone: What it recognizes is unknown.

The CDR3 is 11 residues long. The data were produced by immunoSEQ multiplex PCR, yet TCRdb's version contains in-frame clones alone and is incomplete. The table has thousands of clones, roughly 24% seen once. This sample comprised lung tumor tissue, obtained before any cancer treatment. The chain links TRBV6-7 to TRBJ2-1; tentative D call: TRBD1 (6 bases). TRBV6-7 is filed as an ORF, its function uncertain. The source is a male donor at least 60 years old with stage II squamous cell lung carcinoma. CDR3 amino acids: CASTQGNEQFF. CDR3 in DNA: TGTGCTTCAACCCAGGGGAATGAGCAGTTCTTC.